The clone carrying this T cell receptor beta chain was recorded at least ten times. Time point defined: pre-sensitization, week 0. The sample's treatment: therapeutic diphenylcyclopropenone sensitization with weekly scalp DPC. Someone pulled total RNA out of unfractionated whole blood. The sample belongs to a study of human T cells and chemical hapten exposure. Per germline, CDR1 KGHSH and CDR2 LQKENI. V lost 1 base and J lost 9; bases outside the gene matches: 3. The CDR3 has 13 residues. In TCRdb, the RACE reads were re-called with MiXCR into one record per CDR3 protein. The data show approximately 50,000 distinct CDR3 sequences, 9.6% seen once.

This receptor was taken from a woman in her thirties with alopecia areata. Some clones in this sample may be carry-over from other donors' samples. The sample consisted of whole blood, taken in connection with sensitization to the hapten diphenylcyclopropenone (DPC). The V call is TRBV18, the J call TRBJ1-3; TRBD1 matches 7 bases. CDR3 DNA sequence: TGTGCCAGCTCACCACGGCAGGGGGGCACCATATATTTT. Translating gives CASSPRQGGTIYF.